The sequence of this TCR beta chain was determined in a study of shared clonotypes between healthy human individuals. Germline assignment: CDR1 SGHNT and CDR2 YYREEE (reference sequence). The CDR3 consists of 15 residues. Trimming at V came to 3 bases and at J to 1 base, leaving 4 bases not matched to a gene. Division of CD4+ cells produced a CD45RA+ naive subset and a CD45RA-negative memory subset. Worth noting for this clone: The sample contains more than one DNA sequence encoding this CDR3.

Sequenced by immunoSEQ multiplex PCR; TCRdb stores in-frame clones only, minus some. The sample yields about 1.5 million clones, around 97% seen once. The clonotype comes from a man aged 25-40 years in good health. Source material: naive CD4+ T cells sorted from blood. Subset in this sample: CD45RA+ positively selected. This sequence joins TRBV5-4 and TRBJ1-1; 9 nucleotides align to TRBD1. The CDR3 bases are TGTGCCAGCAGCTCTCCGGGACAGGGGAACACTGAAGCTTTCTTT. Residues: CASSSPGQGNTEAFF.